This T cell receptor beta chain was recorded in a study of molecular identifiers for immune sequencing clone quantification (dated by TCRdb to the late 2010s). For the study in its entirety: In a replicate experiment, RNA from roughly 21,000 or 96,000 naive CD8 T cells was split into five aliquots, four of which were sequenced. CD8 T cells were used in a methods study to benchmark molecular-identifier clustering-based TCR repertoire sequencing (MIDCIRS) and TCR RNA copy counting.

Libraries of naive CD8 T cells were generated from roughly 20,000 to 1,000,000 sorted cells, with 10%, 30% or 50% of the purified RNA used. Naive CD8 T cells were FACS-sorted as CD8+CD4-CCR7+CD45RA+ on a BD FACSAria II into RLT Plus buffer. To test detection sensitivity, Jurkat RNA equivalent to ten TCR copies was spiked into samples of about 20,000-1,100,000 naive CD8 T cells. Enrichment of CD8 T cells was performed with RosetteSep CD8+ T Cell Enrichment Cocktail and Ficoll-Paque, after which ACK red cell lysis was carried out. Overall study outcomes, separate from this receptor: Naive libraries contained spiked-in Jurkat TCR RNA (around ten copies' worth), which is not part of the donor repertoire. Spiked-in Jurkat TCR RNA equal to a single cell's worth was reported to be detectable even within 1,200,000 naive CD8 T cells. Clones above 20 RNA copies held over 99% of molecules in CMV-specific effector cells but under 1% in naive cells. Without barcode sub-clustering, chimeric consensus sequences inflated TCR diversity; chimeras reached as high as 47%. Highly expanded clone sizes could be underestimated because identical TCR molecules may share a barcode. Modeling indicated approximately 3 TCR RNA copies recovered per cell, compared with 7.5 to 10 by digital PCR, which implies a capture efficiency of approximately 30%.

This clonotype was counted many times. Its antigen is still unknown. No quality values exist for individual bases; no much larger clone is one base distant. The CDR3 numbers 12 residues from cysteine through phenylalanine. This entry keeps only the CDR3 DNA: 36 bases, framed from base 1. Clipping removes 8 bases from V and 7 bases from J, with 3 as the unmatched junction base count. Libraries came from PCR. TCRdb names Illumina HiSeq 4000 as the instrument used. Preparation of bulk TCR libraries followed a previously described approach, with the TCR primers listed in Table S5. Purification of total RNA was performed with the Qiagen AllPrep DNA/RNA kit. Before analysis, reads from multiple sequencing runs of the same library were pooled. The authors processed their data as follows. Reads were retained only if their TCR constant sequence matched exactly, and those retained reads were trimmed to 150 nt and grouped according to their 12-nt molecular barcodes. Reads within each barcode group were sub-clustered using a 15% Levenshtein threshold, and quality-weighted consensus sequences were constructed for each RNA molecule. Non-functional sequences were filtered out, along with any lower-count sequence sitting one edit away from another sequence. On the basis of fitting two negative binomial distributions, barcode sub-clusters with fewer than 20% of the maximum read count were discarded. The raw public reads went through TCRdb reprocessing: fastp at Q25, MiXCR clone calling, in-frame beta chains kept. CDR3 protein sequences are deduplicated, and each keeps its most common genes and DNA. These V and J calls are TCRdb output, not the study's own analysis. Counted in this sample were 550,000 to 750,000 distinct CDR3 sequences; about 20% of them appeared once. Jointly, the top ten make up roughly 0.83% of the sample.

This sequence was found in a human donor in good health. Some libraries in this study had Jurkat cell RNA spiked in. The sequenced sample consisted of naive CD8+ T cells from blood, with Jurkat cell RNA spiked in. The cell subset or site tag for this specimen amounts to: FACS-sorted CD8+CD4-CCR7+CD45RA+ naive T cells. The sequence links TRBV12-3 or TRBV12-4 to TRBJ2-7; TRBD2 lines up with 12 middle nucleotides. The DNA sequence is TGTGCCAGCCGAGGACTAGCGGGGGAGCAGTACTTC. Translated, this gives CASRGLAGEQYF.